A single sample gave rise to the 3 T cell receptor beta chains below, sequenced in a study of patients and donors after allogeneic stem cell transplantation. TCRdb reprocessed the RT-PCR reads with MiXCR, giving one entry per CDR3 protein. The table shows hundreds of thousands of distinct CDR3 sequences, with 16% occurring only once. The sequencing input was blood, either unsorted or a sorted T cell fraction (not recorded which). These receptors all come from a human donor who was either an allogeneic HSCT recipient or a stem cell or donor lymphocyte infusion donor (not recorded which). It is not recorded whose cells these are; they may come from a transplant donor.

Only a few counts were recorded for this clonotype. This sequence joins TRBV24-1 and TRBJ2-1, with TRBD1 identical over 8 bases. Losses at the gene ends were 6 bases for V and 5 bases for J; bases not matched to a gene: 8. CDR1 is KGHDR, CDR2 SFDVKD, per germline. There are 15 residues in the CDR3. For the CDR3, the DNA is TGTGCCACCAGTCCCGGACAGGGTTTGAACAATGAGCAGTTCTTC. Residues: CATSPGQGLNNEQFF.

The genes are TRBV2 and TRBJ2-5, with 7 bases fitting TRBD1. V shed 6 bases and J 7 bases; nucleotides not matched to a gene: 11. The germline gives CDR1 SNHLY, CDR2 FYNNEI. The CDR3 runs 14 residues. The CDR3: CASRGQPGFGTQYF. The CDR3 DNA is TGTGCCAGCAGGGGACAGCCAGGGTTCGGGACCCAGTACTTC.

The V gene is TRBV2, the J gene TRBJ2-3; TRBD2 matches at 14 bases. Germline trimming cut 3 bases from V and 14 bases from J; bases unmatched to any gene: 10. This CDR3 contains 15 residues. Germline values: CDR1 SNHLY, CDR2 FYNNEI. The CDR3 DNA reads as TGTGCCAGCAGTGAGAGGACTAGCGGGGGGTCCCCATGGTATTTT. Amino acid sequence: CASSERTSGGSPWYF.